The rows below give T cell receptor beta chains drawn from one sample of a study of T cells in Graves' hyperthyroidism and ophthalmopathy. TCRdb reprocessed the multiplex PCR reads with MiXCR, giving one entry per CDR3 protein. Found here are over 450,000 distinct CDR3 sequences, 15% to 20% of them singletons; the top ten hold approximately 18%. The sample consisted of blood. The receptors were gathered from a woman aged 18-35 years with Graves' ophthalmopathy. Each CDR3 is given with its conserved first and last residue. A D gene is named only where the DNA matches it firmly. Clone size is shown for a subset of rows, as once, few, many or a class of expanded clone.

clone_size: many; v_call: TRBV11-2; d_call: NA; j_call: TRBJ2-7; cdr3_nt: TGTGCCAGCAACGACCTGGACGGAAACTACGAGCAGTACTTC; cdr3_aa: CASNDLDGNYEQYF
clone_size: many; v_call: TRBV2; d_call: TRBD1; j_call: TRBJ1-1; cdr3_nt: TGTGCCAGCAGTGATGGACAGGTTAACACTGAAGCTTTCTTT; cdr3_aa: CASSDGQVNTEAFF
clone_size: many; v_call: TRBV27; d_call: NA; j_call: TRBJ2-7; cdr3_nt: TGTGCCAGCAGCCGGGACCGTACCTACGAGCAGTACTTC; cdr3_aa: CASSRDRTYEQYF
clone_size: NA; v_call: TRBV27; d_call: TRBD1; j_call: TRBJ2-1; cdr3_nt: TGTGCCAGCAGCGACCGGGACAGGGGGTGGAATGAGCAGTTCTTC; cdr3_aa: CASSDRDRGWNEQFF
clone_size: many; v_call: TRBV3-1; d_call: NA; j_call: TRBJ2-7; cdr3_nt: TGTGCCAGCAGCCCGACCCTCGGGGATCTGGACGAGCAGTACTTC; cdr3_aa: CASSPTLGDLDEQYF
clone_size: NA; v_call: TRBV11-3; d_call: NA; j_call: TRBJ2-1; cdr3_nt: TGTGCCAGCAGCGTATATCCCCCTGGGGCCCTCCTCGGCAATGAGCAGTTCTTC; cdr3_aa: CASSVYPPGALLGNEQFF
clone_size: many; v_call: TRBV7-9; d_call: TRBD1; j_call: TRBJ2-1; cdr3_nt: TGTGCCAGCAGCTTTTTACAGGGGTCCCTCTCGAATGAGCAGTTCTTC; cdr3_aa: CASSFLQGSLSNEQFF
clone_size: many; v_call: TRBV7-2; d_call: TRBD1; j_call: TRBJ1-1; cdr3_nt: TGTGCCAGCAGCCGTGCGGACAGGCCGATTATGAACACTGAAGCTTTCTTT; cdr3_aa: CASSRADRPIMNTEAFF
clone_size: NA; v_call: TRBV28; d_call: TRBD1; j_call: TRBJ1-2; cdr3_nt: TGTGCCAGCAGTTTATTAGGGGGCGATGGCTACACCTTC; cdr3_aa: CASSLLGGDGYTF
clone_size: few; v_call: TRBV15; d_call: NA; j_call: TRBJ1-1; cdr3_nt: TGTGCCACCAGTCCGACTCAATCAGGCACTGAAGCTTTCTTT; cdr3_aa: CATSPTQSGTEAFF
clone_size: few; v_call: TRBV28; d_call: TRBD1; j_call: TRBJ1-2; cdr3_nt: TGTGCCAGCAGTTTAAGGGGGCGCGACTATGGCTACACCTTC; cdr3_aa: CASSLRGRDYGYTF
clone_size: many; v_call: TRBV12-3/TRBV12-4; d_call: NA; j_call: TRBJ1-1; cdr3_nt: TGTGCCAGCAGTCCCCGGCTGGGCGTGAACACTGAAGCTTTCTTT; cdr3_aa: CASSPRLGVNTEAFF
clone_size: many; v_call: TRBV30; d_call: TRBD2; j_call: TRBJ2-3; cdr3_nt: TGTGCCTGGAGTGCTAGCGGCTATGGCACAGATACGCAGTATTTT; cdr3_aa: CAWSASGYGTDTQYF
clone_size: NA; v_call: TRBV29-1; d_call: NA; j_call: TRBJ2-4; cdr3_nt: TGCAGCGTTAAAGAGTGGGGCAAAAACATTCAGTACTTC; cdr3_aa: CSVKEWGKNIQYF
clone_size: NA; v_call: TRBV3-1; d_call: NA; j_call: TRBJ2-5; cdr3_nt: TGTGCCAGCAGCCAAGCGTCCAGGGGAGCGACCCAGTACTTC; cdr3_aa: CASSQASRGATQYF
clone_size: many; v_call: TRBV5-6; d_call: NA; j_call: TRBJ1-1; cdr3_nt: TGTGCCAGCAGCTCGCTAGTCCAGGGGCCAACCGCCTACACTGAAGCTTTCTTT; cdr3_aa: CASSSLVQGPTAYTEAFF
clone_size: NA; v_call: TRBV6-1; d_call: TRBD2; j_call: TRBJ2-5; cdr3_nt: TGTGCCAGCCAGCGGGGGGTCCTACAAGAGACCCAGTACTTC; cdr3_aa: CASQRGVLQETQYF
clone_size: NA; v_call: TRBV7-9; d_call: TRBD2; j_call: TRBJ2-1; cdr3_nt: TGTGCCAGCAGCTTAGCGCTCACTAGCGGGAGTATCAATGAGCAGTTCTTC; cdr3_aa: CASSLALTSGSINEQFF
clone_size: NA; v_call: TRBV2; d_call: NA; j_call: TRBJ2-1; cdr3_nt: TGTGCCGGCAGGGACCCAAATGAGCAGTTCTTC; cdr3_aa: CAGRDPNEQFF
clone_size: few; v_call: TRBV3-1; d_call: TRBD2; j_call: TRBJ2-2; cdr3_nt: TGTGCCAGCAGCCAAGATAGTCTAGCGGGTAACACCGGGGAGCTGTTTTTT; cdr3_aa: CASSQDSLAGNTGELFF
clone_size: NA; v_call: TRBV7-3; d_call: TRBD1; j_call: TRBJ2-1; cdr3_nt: TGTGCCAGCAGCCTATCGGGACAGGGGTTCGATGAGCAGTTCTTC; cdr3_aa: CASSLSGQGFDEQFF
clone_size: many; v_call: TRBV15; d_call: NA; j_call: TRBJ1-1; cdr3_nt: TGTGCCACCAGCAGGGGGGGCGGATACATGAACACTGAAGCTTTCTTT; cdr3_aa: CATSRGGGYMNTEAFF
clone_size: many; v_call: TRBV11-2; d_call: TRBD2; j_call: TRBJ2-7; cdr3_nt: TGTGCCAGCAGCTTAGGGGACTACCCCTACGAGCAGTACTTC; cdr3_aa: CASSLGDYPYEQYF
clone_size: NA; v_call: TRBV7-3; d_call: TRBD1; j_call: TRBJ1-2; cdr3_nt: TGTGCCAGCAGCTTCATGACAGGGGAAGGCTACACCTTC; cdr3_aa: CASSFMTGEGYTF
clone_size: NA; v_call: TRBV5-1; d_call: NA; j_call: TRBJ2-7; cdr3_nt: TGTGCCAGCAGCTTGTTCCGATACGAGCAGTACTTC; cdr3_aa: CASSLFRYEQYF
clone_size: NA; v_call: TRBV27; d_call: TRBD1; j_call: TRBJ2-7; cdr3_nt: TGTGCCAGCAGTACTACCGACAGGGTCCACGAGCAGTACTTC; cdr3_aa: CASSTTDRVHEQYF
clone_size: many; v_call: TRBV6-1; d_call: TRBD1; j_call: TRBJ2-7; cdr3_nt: TGTGCCAGCAGTTACCTACCCCCCGGGACAGATTCCTACGAGCAGTACTTC; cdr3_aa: CASSYLPPGTDSYEQYF
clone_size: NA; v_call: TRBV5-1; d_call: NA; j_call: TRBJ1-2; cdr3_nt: TGCGCCAGCAGCTTGGATGGGACGGCCTATGGCTACACCTTC; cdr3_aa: CASSLDGTAYGYTF
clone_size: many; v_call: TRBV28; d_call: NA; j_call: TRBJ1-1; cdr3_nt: TGTGCCAGCAGTTTCTCAGGGGTGGGCACTGAAGCTTTCTTT; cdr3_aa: CASSFSGVGTEAFF
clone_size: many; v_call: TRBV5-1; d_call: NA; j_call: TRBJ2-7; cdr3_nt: TGCGCCAGCAGCTCCCATCCGGATGTGTCCTACGAGCAGTACTTC; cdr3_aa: CASSSHPDVSYEQYF
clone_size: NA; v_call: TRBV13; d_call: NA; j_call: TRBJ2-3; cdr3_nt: TGTGCCAGCAGCGCAGGGGATCGAACAGATACGCAGTATTTT; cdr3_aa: CASSAGDRTDTQYF
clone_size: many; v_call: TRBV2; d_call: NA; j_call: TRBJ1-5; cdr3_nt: TGTGCCAGCAGTGTTGAGGTTGCGAGCAATCAGCCCCAGCATTTT; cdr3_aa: CASSVEVASNQPQHF
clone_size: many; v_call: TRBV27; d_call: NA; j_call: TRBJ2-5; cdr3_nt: TGTGCCAGCAGTTGGGGGATACAAGAGACCCAGTACTTC; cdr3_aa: CASSWGIQETQYF
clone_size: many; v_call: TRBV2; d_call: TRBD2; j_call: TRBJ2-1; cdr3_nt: TGTGCCAGCAGTGAAAGTGGGGGGGTGTACAATGAGCAGTTCTTC; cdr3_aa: CASSESGGVYNEQFF
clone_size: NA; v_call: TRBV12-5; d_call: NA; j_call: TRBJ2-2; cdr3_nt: TGTGCTAGTGGTTCCGGATTCGGGGAGCTGTTTTTT; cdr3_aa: CASGSGFGELFF
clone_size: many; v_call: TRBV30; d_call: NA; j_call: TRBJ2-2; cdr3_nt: TGTGCCTGGGTCGGAGTCACCGGGGAGCTGTTTTTT; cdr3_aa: CAWVGVTGELFF
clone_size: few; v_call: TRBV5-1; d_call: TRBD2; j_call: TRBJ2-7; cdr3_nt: TGCGCCAGCAGCTTGGAGGGTAGCGGGAGTCTTGCCTACGAGCAGTACTTC; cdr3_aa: CASSLEGSGSLAYEQYF
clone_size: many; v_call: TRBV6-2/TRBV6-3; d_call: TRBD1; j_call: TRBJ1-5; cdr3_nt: TGTGCCAGCAGGAACGACAGGGATGGACAGCCCCAGCATTTT; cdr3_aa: CASRNDRDGQPQHF
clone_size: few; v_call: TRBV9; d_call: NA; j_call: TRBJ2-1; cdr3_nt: TGTGCCAGCAGCGTATTGGGGGTCGGGGCGGATGAGCAGTTCTTC; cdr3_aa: CASSVLGVGADEQFF
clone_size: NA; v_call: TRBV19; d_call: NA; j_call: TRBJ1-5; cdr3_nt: TGTGCCAGTAGTATAGGTTTACCAGGGACGGAGCCCCAGCATTTT; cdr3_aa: CASSIGLPGTEPQHF
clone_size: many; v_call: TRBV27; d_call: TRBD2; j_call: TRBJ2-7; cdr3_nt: TGTGCCAGCAGTTTTAGTAGCGGGGCCTACGAGCAGTACTTC; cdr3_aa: CASSFSSGAYEQYF
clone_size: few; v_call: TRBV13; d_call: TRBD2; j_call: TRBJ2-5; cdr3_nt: TGTGCCAGCAGCCCGCGGGGGGATTACGTGGTTGGTGCAGAGACCCAGTACTTC; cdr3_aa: CASSPRGDYVVGAETQYF
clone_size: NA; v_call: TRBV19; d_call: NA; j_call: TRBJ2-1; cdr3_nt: TGTGCCAGTAAAGGGGGGGGGAATGAGCAGTTCTTC; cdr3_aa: CASKGGGNEQFF
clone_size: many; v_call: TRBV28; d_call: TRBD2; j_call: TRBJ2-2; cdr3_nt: TGTGCCAGCAGTTTCGGTAGCGGGTTAAACACCGGGGAGCTGTTTTTT; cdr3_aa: CASSFGSGLNTGELFF
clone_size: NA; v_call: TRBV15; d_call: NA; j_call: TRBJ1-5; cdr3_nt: TGTGCCACCAGCAGAGATTTGACGGGTAATCAGCCCCAGCATTTT; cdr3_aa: CATSRDLTGNQPQHF
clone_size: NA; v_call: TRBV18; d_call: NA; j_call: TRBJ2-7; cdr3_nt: TGTGCCAGCTCACCACAGGAGGGTCTACTGAGCTCCTACGAGCAGTACTTC; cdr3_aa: CASSPQEGLLSSYEQYF
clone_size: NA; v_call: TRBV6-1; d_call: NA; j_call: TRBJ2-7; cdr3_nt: TGTGCCAGCAGTGAGGTTCTGGCCTACGAGCAGTACTTC; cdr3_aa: CASSEVLAYEQYF
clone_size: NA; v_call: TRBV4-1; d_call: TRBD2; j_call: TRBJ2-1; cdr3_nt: TGCGCCAGCAGCCAAGATGCAGGGTGGACTAGCAATGAGCAGTTCTTC; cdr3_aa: CASSQDAGWTSNEQFF
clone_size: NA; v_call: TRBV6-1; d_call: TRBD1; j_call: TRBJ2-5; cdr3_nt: TGTGCCAGCAGTGAAAAGGGACAGGGATTGGAGACCCAGTACTTC; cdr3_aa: CASSEKGQGLETQYF
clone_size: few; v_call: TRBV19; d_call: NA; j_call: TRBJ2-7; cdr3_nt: TGTGCCAGTAGTATCGGTTTAGCATACGAGCAGTACTTC; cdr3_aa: CASSIGLAYEQYF
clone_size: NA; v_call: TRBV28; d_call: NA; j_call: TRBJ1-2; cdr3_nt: TGTGCCAGCAGTTTACTAGACTCCTATGGCTACACCTTC; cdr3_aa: CASSLLDSYGYTF
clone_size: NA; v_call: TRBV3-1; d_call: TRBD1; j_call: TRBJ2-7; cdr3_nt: TGTGCCAGCAGCCAGGGGACAGGGGGCTCTGAGCAGTACTTC; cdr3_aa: CASSQGTGGSEQYF
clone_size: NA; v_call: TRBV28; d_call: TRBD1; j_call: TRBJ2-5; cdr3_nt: TGTGCCAGCAGGTCCTCCGGGACAGGGCTCCAAGAGACCCAGTACTTC; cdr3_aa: CASRSSGTGLQETQYF